Included here is one T cell receptor (beta chain) sequence, with context. Its antigen has not been determined. No much larger clonotype is one base removed from it; base qualities were not supplied. The CDR3 regions of human TCRbeta chains were analyzed by immunosequencing. The paper's processing steps were these. TCRs in the repertoires were matched against a reference library of SARS-CoV-2-specific TCRs that had been generated with the MIRA antigen-specificity platform. Breadth meant the fraction of unique TCRs that were SARS-CoV-2-associated, whereas depth meant the fraction of total T cells that were SARS-CoV-2-associated. Using the MIRA data, each spike-specific TCR was mapped to the spike region that the TCR reacts to and placed in a CD4 or CD8 class. Log10-transformed breadth and depth values were compared by one-way ANOVA with Sidak's multiple comparisons tests. As stored in TCRdb, this immuneACCESS dataset retains in-frame rearrangements with V and J assigned. A fraction of the clones does not appear; measured against another copy, unresolved V genes explain less than half of the discrepancy, and the remainder lacks a known reason. The V and J calls and clone size are taken from that table; D and trimming were inferred from the DNA. The sample table holds about 100,000 clones, of which approximately 96% were seen once. The ten largest make up approximately 2.2% of the sample.

The sample's time point, from its label and the paper: baseline before first vaccination. Vaccinee samples came from UK trials COV001 and COV002, including a single-blind randomized controlled phase 2/3 trial of AZD1222 (ChAdOx1 nCoV-19) in healthy adults. Trial participant PBMC samples were collected at day 0 and day 28 after the second dose for TCRbeta chain sequencing. These data are taken from a study of T cell responses to AZD1222 COVID-19 vaccine (dated by TCRdb to the early 2020s). Regarding the study in general: AZD1222 recipients whose second dose came at about 4 weeks and those whose second dose came at about 12 weeks were combined into one group, since spike-specific TCR depth and breadth did not differ between the two schedules. A total of 230 or so trial participants underwent TCR sequencing, of whom 200 to 220 received two doses of AZD1222 and some 26 received two doses of the MenACWY control vaccine. Enrollment into the trials was organized by age into subgroups of 18-55, 56-69 and 70-plus years, and those subgroups contained approximately 160, 26 and 62 TCR-sequenced participants, respectively.

CDR1 and CDR2 were assigned from the germline V gene as MDHEN and SYDVKM. V lost 8 bases and J lost 2 bases; the stretch between them is 20 bases long. Reading from cysteine to phenylalanine, the CDR3 counts 16 amino acids. Only the CDR3 DNA is retained, 48 bases long and in frame from the first base. Broad study findings and their caveats: In the small 56-69-year group, the increase in depth fell short of significance, most likely because of low power. Spike-specific TCR breadth and depth rose significantly after two AZD1222 doses compared with day 0 and with MenACWY recipients. Most participants were white British and females outnumbered males, and the authors suggested that clonal diversity may have been underestimated. Because no day 14 peak-response samples were available, repertoires were characterized only after the peak T cell response. Vaccine-associated CD4 TCRs spanned the whole spike protein, with dominant responses in regions 160-218 and 743-854. Only five to seven AZD1222 recipients were SARS-CoV-2 seropositive at baseline, limiting conclusions about previously exposed vaccinees. Reportedly, close to half of the unique spike-specific TCRs recognized epitopes lying outside the regions that are mutated in the B.1.351 and B.1.1.7 variants.

The rearrangement joined TRBV28 to TRBJ2-3; TRBD1 might be the D gene, on 6 matching bases. Sequenced material: peripheral blood, taken on day 0 of AZD1222 vaccination. The clonotype was recovered from an adult in good health. The CDR3 amino acid sequence is: CASRVGHQILTDTQYF. The DNA sequence is as follows: TGTGCCAGCCGAGTGGGACACCAGATTCTCACAGATACGCAGTATTTT.